The present entry profiles one T cell receptor (beta chain) with its context. This record belongs to a study of OX40 agonist ivuxolimab in advanced cancers. Turning to the study itself: One patient with hepatocellular carcinoma and two with cutaneous melanoma, three in all, had partial responses.

CDR1 is LNHDA, CDR2 SQIVND, per germline (reference sequence). V shed 7 bases, J shed 2 bases, and the junction held 7 bases outside the gene matches. The CDR3 loop spans 14 amino acids. TCRdb's table, derived via immunoSEQ multiplex PCR, lists solely in-frame clones and lacks some. The sample consists of tens of thousands of clones, roughly 84% of them appearing once. The chain uses TRBV19 and TRBJ2-7, with 8 bases aligning to TRBD2. This receptor was taken from an adult with an advanced solid tumor such as melanoma, head and neck, liver or kidney cancer. The material sequenced was CD4+ or CD8+ T cells sorted from blood, taken in a trial of the OX40 agonist ivuxolimab. CDR3 DNA: TGTGCCAGTAAGAGCGGGGGAATTGCCTACGAGCAGTACTTC. Amino acid sequence: CASKSGGIAYEQYF.